Listed below are T cell receptor beta chains from one sample, sequenced in a study of response to subunit inactivated influenza vaccine. TCRdb re-analysed the RT-PCR reads in MiXCR, keeping a single row per CDR3 protein. The repertoire holds roughly 650,000 distinct CDR3 sequences, with around 16% as singletons. Source: PBMCs from blood, taken less than 13 days after vaccination. Receptors originate from a man aged 45-65 years who received an inactivated influenza vaccine. CDR3s include the opening cysteine and the closing phenylalanine or tryptophan. The D gene is left open where the match is weak. A row's size may be missing; if present it is once, few, many or a size class.

clone size,V gene,J gene,D gene,CDR3 protein,CDR3 DNA
few,TRBV5-5,TRBJ2-1,TRBD2,CASSSAASGGPRFNEQFF,TGTGCCAGCAGCTCCGCGGCTAGCGGGGGGCCTAGGTTTAATGAGCAGTTCTTC
few,TRBV18,TRBJ2-3,NA,CASSPIGADTSTDTQYF,TGTGCCAGCTCACCAATAGGTGCGGACACTAGCACAGATACGCAGTATTTT
few,TRBV20-1,TRBJ2-1,NA,CSARRRQRYNEQFF,TGCAGTGCTAGAAGGCGGCAGCGGTACAATGAGCAGTTCTTC
many,TRBV20-1,TRBJ2-5,NA,CSAAKETQYF,TGCAGTGCAGCCAAAGAGACCCAGTACTTC
NA,TRBV20-1,TRBJ2-1,TRBD1,CSAGGTGGGNEQLF,TGCAGTGCTGGCGGGACAGGGGGTGGTAATGAGCAGTTGTTC
NA,TRBV29-1,TRBJ1-2,NA,CSVVGGYYGYTF,TGCAGCGTTGTCGGGGGTTACTATGGCTACACCTTC
NA,TRBV27,TRBJ2-1,NA,CASSYATYNEQFF,TGTGCCAGCAGTTACGCTACCTACAATGAGCAGTTCTTC
NA,TRBV12-3/TRBV12-4,TRBJ1-1,NA,CASSFFRQANTEAFF,TGTGCCAGCAGTTTCTTTCGTCAGGCGAACACTGAAGCTTTCTTT
many,TRBV28,TRBJ2-1,TRBD2,CASSSPREGYRNEQFF,TGTGCCAGCAGCTCCCCCCGGGAGGGCTATAGGAATGAGCAGTTCTTC
NA,TRBV20-1,TRBJ2-7,NA,CSARPGAFASYEQYF,TGCAGTGCTAGACCAGGGGCCTTCGCCTCCTACGAGCAGTACTTC
few,TRBV9,TRBJ2-3,NA,CASSEVPDTQYF,TGTGCCAGCAGCGAGGTCCCAGATACGCAGTATTTT
few,TRBV10-3,TRBJ2-7,NA,CAISEGAGTNYEQYF,TGTGCCATCAGTGAGGGGGCCGGGACAAATTACGAGCAGTACTTC
NA,TRBV10-2,TRBJ2-7,NA,CASSAGGKSTEQYF,TGCGCCAGCAGTGCCGGTGGGAAATCAACCGAGCAGTACTTC
few,TRBV11-3,TRBJ2-3,NA,CASTGSAPLGTDTQYF,TGTGCCAGCACCGGATCGGCGCCATTAGGTACAGATACGCAGTATTTT
few,TRBV20-1,TRBJ1-4,NA,CSASVATNEKLFF,TGCAGTGCTTCAGTTGCAACTAATGAAAAACTGTTTTTT
few,TRBV29-1,TRBJ2-1,TRBD2,CSVDLAGVGNEQFF,TGCAGCGTTGATCTAGCGGGAGTTGGAAATGAGCAGTTCTTC
few,TRBV4-3,TRBJ2-1,NA,CASSQDYGATYNEQFF,TGCGCCAGCAGCCAAGATTACGGGGCGACCTACAATGAGCAGTTCTTC
NA,TRBV28,TRBJ2-7,TRBD1,CASSLWGAATGDYEQYF,TGTGCCAGCAGTTTGTGGGGCGCCGCGACAGGGGATTACGAGCAGTACTTC
NA,TRBV6-2/TRBV6-3,TRBJ2-3,TRBD1,CASSHRLAGGADTQYF,TGTGCCAGCAGCCACAGGTTGGCAGGGGGCGCAGATACGCAGTATTTT
NA,TRBV2,TRBJ2-1,NA,CASRKIGRPEQFF,TGTGCCAGCAGGAAAATTGGGCGTCCTGAGCAGTTCTTC
NA,TRBV11-2,TRBJ2-1,NA,CASSLKYQGTVDEQFF,TGTGCCAGCAGCTTGAAATACCAGGGTACAGTCGATGAGCAGTTCTTC
few,TRBV6-2/TRBV6-3,TRBJ2-1,NA,CASSYSLNPKQGRPANEQFF,TGTGCCAGCAGTTACTCGTTAAATCCCAAACAGGGCCGGCCCGCCAATGAGCAGTTCTTC
NA,TRBV2,TRBJ1-2,TRBD1,CASSAQGASDGYTF,TGTGCCAGCAGCGCTCAGGGGGCGTCGGATGGCTACACCTTC
NA,TRBV28,TRBJ2-1,TRBD1,CASRGTGSSYNEQFF,TGTGCCAGCAGGGGGACAGGAAGCTCCTACAATGAGCAGTTCTTC
few,TRBV5-1,TRBJ1-4,TRBD1,CASSLVGQENEKLFF,TGCGCCAGCAGCTTGGTCGGACAGGAGAATGAAAAACTGTTTTTT
NA,TRBV25-1,TRBJ2-3,TRBD1,CASSSRDRGRNTQYF,TGTGCCAGCAGTAGCCGGGACAGGGGGAGGAATACGCAGTATTTT
NA,TRBV7-2,TRBJ2-7,TRBD2,CASSKTSLYEQYF,TGTGCCAGCAGCAAGACTAGCCTCTACGAGCAGTACTTC
few,TRBV18,TRBJ2-7,TRBD2,CASSSTSEGYEQYF,TGTGCCAGCTCGTCGACTAGCGAAGGGTACGAGCAGTACTTC
few,TRBV2,TRBJ2-7,NA,CASSERGFEQYF,TGTGCCAGCAGTGAAAGGGGATTCGAGCAGTACTTC
NA,TRBV30,TRBJ2-7,NA,CAWTRQESYEQYF,TGTGCCTGGACGAGACAGGAGTCCTACGAGCAGTACTTC
NA,TRBV9,TRBJ2-1,NA,CASSVEDDEQFF,TGTGCCAGCAGCGTCGAGGACGATGAGCAGTTCTTC
few,TRBV10-2,TRBJ2-3,NA,CASTSTDTQYF,TGCGCCAGCACTAGCACAGATACGCAGTATTTT
few,TRBV4-3,TRBJ1-3,NA,CASSQEAARSGNTIYF,TGCGCCAGCAGCCAAGAAGCGGCACGCTCTGGAAACACCATATATTTT
few,TRBV19,TRBJ1-1,TRBD1,CASSTGGGEAFF,TGTGCCAGTTCGACAGGGGGTGGTGAAGCTTTCTTT
NA,TRBV27,TRBJ1-1,TRBD1,CASRLTGEVSEAFF,TGTGCCAGCAGACTGACAGGGGAGGTCTCTGAAGCTTTCTTT
few,TRBV15,TRBJ2-7,NA,CATSSGTLPSYEQYF,TGTGCCACCAGCAGTGGGACTTTACCGTCCTACGAGCAGTACTTC
NA,TRBV7-2,TRBJ1-2,NA,CASSLVQRDGYTF,TGTGCCAGCAGCTTAGTTCAGAGGGATGGCTACACCTTC
NA,TRBV20-1,TRBJ2-7,TRBD1,CSAREGQGSNYEQYF,TGCAGTGCTAGAGAGGGACAGGGCTCTAACTACGAGCAGTACTTC
NA,TRBV4-1,TRBJ2-1,NA,CASSQSRAGTYNEQFF,TGCGCCAGCAGCCAAAGCCGAGCGGGCACATACAATGAGCAGTTCTTC
few,TRBV18,TRBJ2-1,TRBD2,CASSPILAGVPNEQFF,TGTGCCAGCTCACCTATACTAGCGGGAGTACCTAATGAGCAGTTCTTC
few,TRBV4-3,TRBJ1-2,NA,CASSQDFLPREGGYGYTF,TGCGCCAGCAGCCAAGATTTTTTGCCCAGGGAAGGAGGGTATGGCTACACCTTC
many,TRBV11-2,TRBJ2-3,NA,CASSSGADTQYF,TGTGCCAGCAGCTCCGGGGCAGATACGCAGTATTTT
few,TRBV20-1,TRBJ2-3,NA,CSAEVSTDTQYF,TGCAGTGCGGAAGTAAGCACAGATACGCAGTATTTT
NA,TRBV24-1,TRBJ2-5,NA,CATSKTDSKTQYF,TGTGCCACCTCGAAGACAGACAGCAAGACCCAGTACTTC
few,TRBV20-1,TRBJ2-5,NA,CSARDGSLHKETQYF,TGCAGTGCTAGAGATGGGTCCCTCCATAAGGAGACCCAGTACTTC
few,TRBV27,TRBJ2-7,TRBD1,CASSLTGTGDYEQYF,TGTGCCAGCAGTTTAACCGGGACAGGGGACTACGAGCAGTACTTC
NA,TRBV12-3/TRBV12-4,TRBJ2-5,TRBD2,CASREGTSGSVGETQYF,TGTGCCAGCAGGGAAGGGACTAGCGGGAGTGTGGGCGAGACCCAGTACTTC
few,TRBV4-1,TRBJ2-7,TRBD1,CASSQDDRGPGEQYF,TGCGCCAGCAGCCAAGACGACAGGGGGCCGGGCGAGCAGTACTTC
NA,TRBV20-1,TRBJ2-1,TRBD1,CSASPGQGNYNEQFF,TGCAGTGCTAGTCCGGGACAGGGGAATTACAATGAGCAGTTCTTC
NA,TRBV3-1,TRBJ2-3,TRBD2,CASSQVITGGPRLNTQYF,TGTGCCAGCAGCCAAGTGATCACGGGGGGACCCCGCTTGAATACGCAGTATTTT
NA,TRBV14,TRBJ2-1,NA,CASSQEYLSSYNEQFF,TGTGCCAGCAGCCAAGAATATCTCAGCTCCTACAATGAGCAGTTCTTC
few,TRBV11-2,TRBJ2-3,TRBD2,CASSRTSGGADTQYF,TGTGCCAGCAGCCGGACTAGCGGGGGTGCAGATACGCAGTATTTT
few,TRBV12-3/TRBV12-4,TRBJ2-2,NA,CASSPDRPPTGELFF,TGTGCCAGCAGCCCAGACAGGCCTCCTACCGGGGAGCTGTTTTTT
few,TRBV27,TRBJ1-2,NA,CASSNLEVVSTGYGYTF,TGTGCCAGCAGTAACCTTGAGGTGGTCTCTACTGGCTATGGCTACACCTTC
NA,TRBV6-1,TRBJ1-1,NA,CASSPTLPGNTEAFF,TGTGCCAGCAGTCCCACACTTCCAGGGAACACTGAAGCTTTCTTT